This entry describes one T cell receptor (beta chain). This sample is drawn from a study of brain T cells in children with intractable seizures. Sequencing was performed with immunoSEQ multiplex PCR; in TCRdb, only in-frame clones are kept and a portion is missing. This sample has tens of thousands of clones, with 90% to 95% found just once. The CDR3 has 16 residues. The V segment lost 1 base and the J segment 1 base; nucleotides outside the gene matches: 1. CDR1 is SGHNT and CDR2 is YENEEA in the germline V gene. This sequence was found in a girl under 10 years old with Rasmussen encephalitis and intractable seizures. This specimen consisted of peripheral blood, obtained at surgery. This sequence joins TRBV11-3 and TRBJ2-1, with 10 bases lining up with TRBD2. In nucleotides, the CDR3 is TGTGCCAGCAGCTTAGTACTAGCGGGGTCCTACAATGAGCAGTTCTTC. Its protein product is CASSLVLAGSYNEQFF.